One T cell receptor beta chain is described in this entry. This clone was counted only a few times. Its antigen has not been determined. Per-base quality was not reported, and no clone a single base away is much larger than it. This record comes from a study of radiation and T cells in renal cell carcinoma (TCRdb year 2020). With respect to the entire study: The samples were obtained from a clinical trial, where primary renal cell carcinomas were treated with 15 Gy stereotactic body radiation therapy and then removed by nephrectomy 4 weeks afterward. A total of around 50 samples underwent TCR beta sequencing, made up of approximately 26 tumors and about 27 peripheral blood samples. Across all 50 or so samples, several million unique CDR3 nucleotide sequences, encoding 2,658,974 unique CDR3 amino acid sequences, were identified. Paper-wide results and their limitations: Because no pretreatment tumor biopsies were available, whether clonotypes were present in the tumor at baseline could not be determined. Tracking of blood repertoire dynamics stopped at four to five weeks after treatment, with no follow-up past that point. Because the trial had a single-armed design, the trial could not examine how radiation dose or scheduling affected the TCR repertoire. Top tumor clonotypes rose in blood from baseline to 2 weeks post-radiation, then contracted by 4 weeks, suggesting transient expansion of tumor-resident clones.

In light of the paper, this sample's time point label describes: blood 2 weeks post-SBRT. The treatment or condition label on this specimen signifies: 15 Gy SBRT to primary tumor, nephrectomy 4 weeks later. To follow tumor-enriched clonotypes, serial peripheral blood was collected from radiation-treated patients at baseline and at 2 weeks and 4 weeks after SBRT. Renal cell carcinoma with clear cell pathology was present in all patients. The QIAamp DNA Blood Mini Kit (Qiagen) was used to prepare genomic DNA for TCR sequencing. Only samples passing all quality control checks were included in the analyses. CDR1 and CDR2, per the germline V gene, are SGHNT and YENEEA. V is clipped by 0 bases and J by 7 bases, and the sequence between their germline boundaries is 9 bases long. Its CDR3 holds 13 amino acids, cysteine through phenylalanine. Only the CDR3 part of the read is kept: 39 bases, read in frame from the first base.

TCR beta libraries were generated from genomic DNA with the immunoSEQ kit, following the manufacturer's recommendations. For library preparation, a first multiplex PCR was performed with proprietary primers, followed by a second PCR in which unique barcodes were added, and bead cleanups were performed after each round. Each sample batch included a kit-provided positive control reaction and a negative control reaction. The final libraries underwent checking on an Agilent 4200 TapeStation D1000 ScreenTape, volumetric pooling, and quantification by qPCR. An Illumina NextSeq500 fitted with a MidOutput 150-cycle cartridge performed the sequencing, running 156 Read1 cycles and 15 Index1 cycles with the kit's custom primers. The pooled library was loaded at approximately 1 pM with a roughly 20% PhiX control spike-in. In the source study's methods: The vendor-processed data were analyzed in R, and a clonotype was defined as all T cells that share the same CDR3 nucleotide sequence. In the clone abundance analyses, frequencies in each sample were normalized to that sample's 10,000 most abundant clones. Public T cell clones, averaging fewer than five per sample, were removed before analysis. Tumor-enriched clonotypes and baseline blood-enriched clonotypes were defined as those with an abundance difference of at least 32-fold between compartments. A beta-binomial differential abundance model was used to identify clonotypes that were expanded or contracted between blood time points. The Baroni-Urbani and Buser coefficient was used to measure tumor-blood repertoire similarity, and groups were compared with two-tailed Wilcoxon tests in R. The table was pulled from immuneACCESS by TCRdb, which kept in-frame rearrangements only. Such tables lose some clones; where checked, under half of the loss comes from unresolved V genes, and the rest has no known cause. Clonal size and the V and J genes are those of that table, whereas D and trimming came from the DNA. The sample table shows some 130,000 clones, and around nine tenths are seen once. The ten largest clones take up 5.8% of the sample.

Rearrangement joined TRBV11-3 to TRBJ1-2; no D gene call is confident. The material was blood, obtained from a patient whose treatment included radiotherapy and nephrectomy. The clonotype was recovered from a woman in her 70s with renal cell carcinoma. The DNA reads TGTGCCAGCAGCTTAGATGAACCCGGTGGCTACACCTTC. Translated, it gives CASSLDEPGGYTF.